This T cell receptor beta chain was identified during a study of blood T cells in healthy people across ages. General study results and limits: Age brought a roughly linear fall in TCR beta diversity measured per million T cells.

This clonotype was detected many times. Its antigen remains unknown. Alongside a J-beta primer mix, a sample-barcoded 5' primer served in a second PCR lasting 7 to 11 cycles. TCRdb reanalysed the 5' RACE reads using MiXCR and keeps one entry per CDR3 protein. The sample includes about 670,000 distinct CDR3 sequences, over 40% of them seen just once. This receptor was identified in a woman older than 75 in good health. The sample taken for sequencing was blood.

The CDR3 sequence is CASSIGNSYEQYF. The CDR3 nucleotides are TGTGCCAGCAGCATCGGGAACTCCTACGAGCAGTACTTC. V gene TRBV28 combines with J gene TRBJ2-7, with a weak D call TRBD2 (5 bases). From germline, CDR1 is MDHEN and CDR2 SYDVKM. This CDR3 has 13 residues. Trimming shortened V by 6 bases and J by 0 bases, and 9 bases separated the two germline ends.